A selection of T cell receptor beta chains follows, all from one sample in a study of a mutant IDH1 vaccine in newly diagnosed glioma. These receptors have no known antigen. The protocol was immunoSEQ multiplex PCR, while the TCRdb copy is restricted to in-frame clones and leaves out a portion. The sample includes about 67,000 clones, 75% to 90% of them seen just once. The sample was PBMCs, taken from a glioma patient whose treatment included an IDH1 peptide vaccine. The receptors shown here come from a man younger than 35 with glioma. CDR3s include the opening cysteine and the closing phenylalanine or tryptophan. D genes are given only for firm matches. Expanded clones get a size class; other rows say once, few or many, or leave the size out.

>-|TRBJ1-6|TRBV4-1|few
TGCGCCAGCAGCCAAGAGGACCGGAATTCACCCCTCCACTTT
CASSQEDRNSPLHF
>TRBD1|TRBJ2-1|TRBV11-1|-
TGTGCCAGCAGCTTAGGACAGGGGGCTCGGAATGAGCAGTTCTTC
CASSLGQGARNEQFF
>TRBD1|TRBJ1-5|TRBV5-8|-
TGTGCCAGCAGCCCGGGACAGGGGGTCTGGCAGCCCCAGCATTTT
CASSPGQGVWQPQHF
>TRBD2|TRBJ2-1|TRBV5-1|-
TGCGCCAGCAGCTTGTTCACTAGCGGCAATGAGCAGTTCTTC
CASSLFTSGNEQFF
>-|TRBJ1-5|TRBV5-8|-
TGTGCCAGCAGCTGGTCACATGGGGGCAATCAGCCCCAGCATTTT
CASSWSHGGNQPQHF
>TRBD1|TRBJ1-2|TRBV25-1|-
TGTGCCAGCAGTGGCTTAGGGGAGGACAGGGGGAGGGGATACTTC
CASSGLGEDRGRGYF
>-|TRBJ1-3|TRBV9|-
TGTGCCAGCAGCCCCAGCGTATCTGGAAACACCATATATTTT
CASSPSVSGNTIYF
>-|TRBJ2-1|TRBV6-5|-
TGTGCCAGCAGTTACTTAGTTGCTACTGGGGTCAATGAGCAGTTCTTC
CASSYLVATGVNEQFF
>TRBD2|TRBJ2-2|TRBV7-2|-
TGTGCCAGCAGCTTCCCTAGCGGGGGGGCGAACACCGGGGAGCTGTTTTTT
CASSFPSGGANTGELFF
>TRBD1|TRBJ2-7|TRBV7-9|once
TGTGCCAGCAGCTTAGGGGCAGGGGGCGAGCAGTACTTC
CASSLGAGGEQYF
>-|TRBJ2-5|TRBV20-1|-
TGCAGTGCGGACCTTCAAGAGACCCAGTACTTC
CSADLQETQYF